One sample yielded the 30 T cell receptor beta chains listed below, sequenced in a study of technical replicates of blood from a few donors (dated by TCRdb to about 2017). The library relied on the immunoSEQ multiplex PCR assay. As stored in TCRdb, this immuneACCESS dataset retains in-frame rearrangements with V and J assigned. A fraction of the clones does not appear; measured against another copy, unresolved V genes explain less than half of the discrepancy, and the remainder lacks a known reason. Present in this sample are about 12,000 clones, more than 85% of which were seen just once. The ten largest clonotypes hold roughly a tenth of the sample. The sample comprised PBMCs. The receptors derive from a human donor in good health.

The chain combines TRBV6-5 with TRBJ2-1; D is ambiguous. Germline loops: CDR1 MNHEY, CDR2 SVGAGI. The CDR3 sequence is 14 residues long. The ends were cut back, 6 bases at V and 0 bases at J, with 9 bases in the middle. This chain's CDR3 is CASRPSSSYNEQFF. CDR3 sequence (DNA): TGTGCCAGCAGGCCGAGTAGCTCCTACAATGAGCAGTTCTTC.

This sequence joins TRBV6-5 and TRBJ2-7, with D possibly TRBD1 on 5 matching bases. CDR1 is MNHEY, CDR2 SVGAGI, per germline. The CDR3 spans 13 residues. Deletions cut 10 bases from V and 2 bases from J, with 15 bases between. The CDR3 loop is CATTAHIAYEQYF. CDR3 nucleotides: TGTGCCACGACAGCCCATATCGCCTACGAGCAGTACTTC.

The chain carries TRBV5-1 and TRBJ2-1, with TRBD2 matching over 8 bases. Germline V gene lookup returns CDR1 SGHRS and CDR2 YFSETQ. The CDR3 extends over 14 amino acids. V was pared by 6 bases and J by 8 bases, with 10 bases of the junction left unmatched. The CDR3 DNA reads as TGCGCCAGCACCGTATCGGGAGGGCCGGATGAGCAGTTCTTC. This sequence encodes CASTVSGGPDEQFF.

V is TRBV27 and J is TRBJ2-3; TRBD2 matches 12 bases. CDR3 size: 15 residues. V gave up 5 bases and J gave up 7 bases; unmatched junction bases: 7. From germline, CDR1 is MNHEY and CDR2 SMNVEV (reference sequence). CDR3 in amino acids: CASSILAGGVNTQYF. In DNA form, the CDR3 reads TGTGCCAGCAGTATCCTAGCGGGAGGGGTCAATACGCAGTATTTT.

The chain couples TRBV19 to TRBJ1-1; D not certain. Germline loops: CDR1 LNHDA, CDR2 SQIVND (reference sequence). The CDR3 runs 13 residues. V was shortened by 3 bases and J by 2 bases, with 7 bases between the two germline ends. CDR3 DNA: TGTGCCAGTAGTATGAAGCCTAACACTGAAGCTTTCTTT. Protein product: CASSMKPNTEAFF.

This chain joins TRBV13 and TRBJ2-5; no clear D. Germline lookup yields CDR1 PRHDT and CDR2 FYEKMQ (reference sequence). The CDR3 contains 17 residues. The ends were cut back, 5 bases at V and 2 bases at J, with 21 bases in the middle. The CDR3: CASSPGFAAVAQETQYF. In nucleotides, the CDR3 is TGTGCCAGCAGCCCAGGATTCGCAGCCGTGGCACAAGAGACCCAGTACTTC.

The chain has TRBV5-8 and TRBJ1-2, with unresolved D. The CDR3 has 12 residues. Germline CDR1 SGHTS, CDR2 YDEGEE. The V end lost 6 bases, the J end lost 5 bases, and 11 bases lay between the germline ends. In DNA form, the CDR3 reads TGTGCCAGCACCCAAACCGGGTATGGCTACACCTTC. Amino acids: CASTQTGYGYTF.

V usage is TRBV9 and J usage is TRBJ1-2; 10 positions match TRBD1. V was pared by 6 bases and J by 4 bases, with 12 bases of the junction left unmatched. CDR3 size: 16 residues. Germline V gives CDR1 SGDLS, CDR2 YYNGEE. CDR3 loop: CASNSDPGQGFYGYTF. The DNA for the CDR3 is TGTGCCAGCAACTCCGACCCGGGACAGGGGTTCTATGGCTACACCTTC.

The chain recombines TRBV10-3 with TRBJ1-1, with 7 bases fitting TRBD1. The CDR3 has 16 amino acids. V was clipped by 3 bases and J by 5 bases; unmatched bases: 12. From germline, CDR1 is ENHRY and CDR2 SYGVKD. CDR3 amino acids: CAISDGQGVLGTEAFF. CDR3 bases: TGTGCCATCAGTGACGGCCAGGGGGTGCTGGGTACTGAAGCTTTCTTT.

The rearrangement links TRBV6-1 to TRBJ2-5; the D gene is possibly TRBD2 (6 bases). The germline V and J ends were trimmed by 6 bases and 13 bases, with 18 bases remaining between them. The CDR3 sequence is 12 residues long. Germline CDR1 and CDR2: MNHNS and SASEGT. The CDR3 coding sequence is TGTGCCAGCAGGGCCGATGGCGGGGAGTCGTACTTC. Residues: CASRADGGESYF.

Only one count was recorded for this clone. The J gene is TRBJ2-2, the V gene TRBV27; TRBD2 aligns across 9 bases. This CDR3 has 15 amino acids. Per germline, CDR1 MNHEY and CDR2 SMNVEV (reference sequence). The V and J ends lost 5 bases and 3 bases, in that order; junction bases with no gene match: 4. The CDR3 DNA is TGTGCCAGCAGTCCCATAGCGGGAGACACCGGGGAGCTGTTTTTT. Residues: CASSPIAGDTGELFF.

A few counts support this clone. The V gene is TRBV2, the J gene TRBJ2-7; tentative D call: TRBD2 (6 bases). Germline V lookup: CDR1 SNHLY, CDR2 FYNNEI. This CDR3 is built from 14 residues. The V gene lost 2 bases and the J gene lost 3 bases, with 11 bases spanning the gap. The CDR3 DNA follows: TGTGCCAGCAGTGAAATAGCGGAATACTACGAGCAGTACTTC. It specifies CASSEIAEYYEQYF.

The rearrangement links TRBV27 to TRBJ2-1; no clear D gene. The CDR3 spans 14 residues. The V end was cut by 5 bases, the J end by 0 bases, with 8 bases between. Germline-derived CDR1 and CDR2 are MNHEY and SMNVEV (reference sequence). This chain's CDR3 is CASSPRSSYNEQFF. Written as DNA, the CDR3 is TGTGCCAGCAGTCCTAGGAGCTCCTACAATGAGCAGTTCTTC.

This clone came up once. The chain is built from TRBV2 and TRBJ2-2; 12 nucleotides align to TRBD2. The CDR3 runs to 19 residues. Germline V gene lookup returns CDR1 SNHLY and CDR2 FYNNEI. The V segment lost 9 bases and the J segment 1 base; nucleotides outside the gene matches: 15. This CDR3 is CASKRLAGGANMNTGELFF. The CDR3 coding sequence is TGTGCCAGTAAAAGGCTAGCGGGAGGGGCCAATATGAACACCGGGGAGCTGTTTTTT.

V gene TRBV5-1 combines with J gene TRBJ2-7, with 7 bases identical to TRBD1. V trimming: 1 base; J trimming: 3 bases; junction bases outside the gene matches: 4. This CDR3 is built from 14 residues. In germline, CDR1 is SGHRS, CDR2 YFSETQ. CDR3 sequence: CASSLTGEGYEQYF. The DNA for the CDR3 is TGCGCCAGCAGCTTGACAGGGGAAGGCTACGAGCAGTACTTC.

CDR3 region: CASSPGQEDVYGYTF. In DNA form, the CDR3 reads TGTGCCAGTAGTCCGGGACAGGAAGACGTCTATGGCTACACCTTC. V gene TRBV19 combines with J gene TRBJ1-2, with 8 bases lining up with TRBD1. The CDR3 covers 15 residues. Germline V CDR1 and CDR2: LNHDA, SQIVND (reference sequence). V trimming: 5 bases; J trimming: 4 bases; junction bases outside the gene matches: 9.

CDR3: CASITGTGERGYTF. In DNA, the CDR3 is TGTGCCAGTATAACCGGGACAGGGGAAAGAGGCTACACCTTC. This rearrangement joins TRBV19 to TRBJ1-2; 10 nucleotides match TRBD1. Looked up from germline, CDR1 is LNHDA and CDR2 is SQIVND (reference sequence). This CDR3 spans 14 amino acids. V was clipped by 7 bases and J by 8 bases; unmatched bases: 10. Supplemented by reference TRBV19 and TRBJ1-2, the full variable domain reads DGGITQSPKYLFRKEGQNVTLSCEQNLNHDAMYWYRQDPGQGLRLIYYSQIVNDFQKGDIAEGYSVSREKKESFPLTVTSAQKNPTAFYLCASITGTGERGYTFGSGTRLTVV.

This clone was seen just once. The chain combines TRBV6-6 with TRBJ1-1, with 9 bases identical to TRBD1. The CDR3 extends over 14 amino acids. Losses at the gene ends were 0 bases for V and 4 bases for J; bases not matched to a gene: 0. The germline V gene has CDR1 MNHNY and CDR2 SVGAGI (reference sequence). The CDR3 spells CASSYSTGGTEAFF. In nucleotides, the CDR3 is TGTGCCAGCAGTTACTCGACAGGGGGCACTGAAGCTTTCTTT.

This chain links TRBV30 with TRBJ2-7; 10 bases align to TRBD2. With V trimmed by 1 base and J by 4 bases, 4 bases remained unmatched. Per germline, CDR1 GTSNPN and CDR2 SVGIG (reference sequence). The CDR3 has 14 amino acids. Written as DNA, the CDR3 is TGTGCCTGGAGTGGGGCTAGCGGGAGTTACGAGCAGTACTTC. This sequence encodes CAWSGASGSYEQYF.

V is TRBV13 and J is TRBJ1-1, with a weak D call TRBD1 (6 bases). Germline V CDR1 and CDR2: PRHDT, FYEKMQ (reference sequence). The CDR3 sequence is 14 residues long. V shed 5 bases and J shed 3 bases, with 13 bases lying between them. CDR3 bases: TGTGCCAGCAGCCCCCGGGACATAGACACTGAAGCTTTCTTT. This sequence encodes CASSPRDIDTEAFF.

This clone was observed once. The chain couples TRBV11-3 to TRBJ2-5, with D uncertain. Germline V lookup: CDR1 SGHNT, CDR2 YENEEA. The CDR3 is 13 amino acids. V lost 1 base and J 2 bases, leaving 5 bases between the germline ends. The CDR3 bases are TGTGCCAGCAGCTTAGGGCAGCAAGAGACCCAGTACTTC. It yields the protein CASSLGQQETQYF.

This chain links TRBV30 with TRBJ2-1; 9 bases are shared with TRBD2. The V and J ends lost 8 bases and 8 bases, in that order; junction bases with no gene match: 16. CDR1 and CDR2 (germline): GTSNPN, SVGIG (reference sequence). The CDR3 has 15 residues. CDR3 amino acids: CAQNPSGTLGDEQFF. DNA for the CDR3: TGTGCCCAAAACCCTAGCGGGACCCTCGGGGATGAGCAGTTCTTC.

The chain has TRBV27 and TRBJ2-2, with 14 bases lining up with TRBD2. The CDR3 is 15 residues long. The V segment lost 5 bases and the J segment 5 bases; nucleotides outside the gene matches: 1. CDR1 is MNHEY, CDR2 SMNVEV, per germline (reference sequence). CDR3 region: CASSGTSGSTGELFF. The CDR3 DNA is TGTGCCAGCAGTGGGACTAGCGGGAGTACCGGGGAGCTGTTTTTT.

The V and J genes are TRBV29-1 and TRBJ2-5; unclear D gene. Germline assignment: CDR1 SQVTM and CDR2 ANQGSEA. V lost 7 bases, J lost 5 bases, and 14 bases lay in between. The CDR3 is 12 residues long. The CDR3 here is CSGSGSYETQYF. Written as DNA, the CDR3 is TGCAGCGGCTCCGGGTCTTATGAGACCCAGTACTTC.

V is TRBV2 and J is TRBJ2-7; TRBD2 agrees at 9 bases. Germline CDR1 reads SNHLY; CDR2 reads FYNNEI. The CDR3 totals 13 residues. V shed 4 bases, J shed 6 bases, and the junction held 4 bases outside the gene matches. CDR3 in amino acids: CASSGLAVVEQYF. The CDR3 DNA is TGTGCCAGCAGTGGACTAGCGGTTGTCGAGCAGTACTTC.

The rearrangement links TRBV28 to TRBJ2-1; D perhaps matches TRBD1 (5 bases). CDR1 is MDHEN, CDR2 SYDVKM, per germline. The CDR3 sequence is 15 residues long. V lost 8 bases to trimming and J lost 0 bases, with 14 bases between them. The chain's CDR3 is CASVIRTTSYNEQFF. For the CDR3, the DNA is TGTGCCAGCGTTATCAGGACAACCTCCTACAATGAGCAGTTCTTC.

This rearrangement joins TRBV27 to TRBJ2-2, with TRBD1 identical over 9 bases. The J segment lost 6 bases and the V segment lost 7 bases, leaving 9 bases of the junction unmatched. The germline V gene has CDR1 MNHEY and CDR2 SMNVEV (reference sequence). CDR3 size: 15 residues. The CDR3: CASTSLGQGSGELFF. The CDR3 DNA reads as TGTGCCAGCACCTCTCTCGGACAGGGGTCCGGGGAGCTGTTTTTT.

This chain uses TRBV11-2 with TRBJ2-5, with D perhaps matching TRBD2 (6 bases). Per germline, CDR1 SGHAT and CDR2 FQNNGV. The V end lost 8 bases, the J end lost 7 bases, and 17 bases lay between the germline ends. The CDR3 totals 13 residues. DNA for the CDR3: TGTGCCAGCTCAGAGGGAGACGGGGGGACCCAGTACTTC. Translation: CASSEGDGGTQYF.

V and J are TRBV18 and TRBJ2-3; TRBD1 might be the D (5 bases). V gave up 0 bases and J gave up 3 bases, with 10 bases separating them. The length of the CDR3 is 15 residues. Germline loops: CDR1 KGHSH, CDR2 LQKENI. CDR3 loop: CASSPPARVTDTQYF. The CDR3, as DNA: TGTGCCAGCTCACCACCGGCCAGGGTGACAGATACGCAGTATTTT.

This chain uses TRBV7-8 with TRBJ1-1; D gene uncertain. The CDR3 consists of 19 residues. V was clipped by 1 base and J by 1 base, with 22 bases between them. Germline values: CDR1 SGHVS, CDR2 FQNEAQ. Written as DNA, the CDR3 is TGTGCCAGCAGCTTAGTGGTTAGACCCACTACCAACCCGAACACTGAAGCTTTCTTT. Its translation is CASSLVVRPTTNPNTEAFF.